Below, 18 T cell receptor beta chains from the same sample are listed, as sequenced in a study of blood T cell repertoires in COVID-19. TCRdb's copy holds only in-frame clones and misses some; the assay was immunoSEQ multiplex PCR. The repertoire holds about 200,000 clones, with around 90% as singletons. Sequencing was done on a sample of peripheral blood. Receptors originate from a man in his thirties or forties with acute or convalescent COVID-19.

This clone was picked up a small number of times. Other DNA sequences in the same sample also yield this CDR3. This chain connects TRBV19 to TRBJ1-5, with a weak D call TRBD1 (6 bases). Trimming pared 8 bases from V and 0 bases from J, leaving 17 bases between. This CDR3 spans 16 amino acids. Per germline, CDR1 LNHDA and CDR2 SQIVND (reference sequence). CDR3 nucleotides: TGTGCCAGTTCGAGACAGGACCTCTATAGCAATCAGCCCCAGCATTTT. It encodes CASSRQDLYSNQPQHF.

The chain has TRBV30 and TRBJ1-6; D may be TRBD1 (6 bases). Trimming took 2 bases from V and 10 from J, leaving 15 bases between them. Per germline, CDR1 GTSNPN and CDR2 SVGIG (reference sequence). CDR3 length: 14 residues. CDR3 region: CAWSRGRGTSPLHF. Written as DNA, the CDR3 is TGTGCCTGGAGTAGGGGGAGGGGAACCTCACCCCTCCACTTT.

The chain carries TRBV3-1 (or the pseudogene TRBV3-2) and TRBJ2-1, with a weak D call TRBD2 (5 bases). CDR3 length: 12 amino acids. In germline, CDR1 is LGHDT, CDR2 YNNKEL (reference sequence). V lost 3 bases to trimming and J lost 7 bases, with 7 bases between them. The CDR3 DNA is TGTGCCAGCAGCCAGAGGGAGAATGAGCAGTTCTTC. Encoded protein: CASSQRENEQFF.

The CDR3 spells CSGQGGQTEAFF. CDR3 DNA: TGCAGCGGCCAGGGGGGACAGACTGAAGCTTTCTTT. V and J are TRBV29-1 and TRBJ1-1, with 7 bases matching TRBD1. The length of the CDR3 is 12 residues. Germline values: CDR1 SQVTM, CDR2 ANQGSEA. V was clipped by 7 bases and J by 5 bases; unmatched bases: 7.

The chain joins TRBV6-6 to TRBJ2-6; D gene unclear. The V end was cut by 2 bases, the J end by 3 bases, with 5 bases between. Germline CDR1 and CDR2: MNHNY and SVGAGI (reference sequence). The CDR3 totals 14 residues. CDR3 sequence reads: CASSYKLGANVLTF. The CDR3 DNA reads as TGTGCCAGCAGTTACAAGCTTGGGGCCAACGTCCTGACTTTC.

This clone has a single count. The chain combines TRBV29-1 with TRBJ2-1, with D perhaps matching TRBD1 (6 bases). Germline lookup yields CDR1 SQVTM and CDR2 ANQGSEA. Trimming shortened V by 2 bases and J by 5 bases, and 19 bases separated the two germline ends. This CDR3 comprises 16 residues. CDR3 region: CSVERVGQGINNEQFF. CDR3 sequence (DNA): TGCAGCGTTGAAAGGGTAGGGCAGGGGATCAACAATGAGCAGTTCTTC.

CDR3 nucleotides: TGTGCCAGCAGTAAACAGGGTCGGAGCAATCAGCCCCAGCATTTT. Translating gives CASSKQGRSNQPQHF. The V gene is TRBV6-6, the J gene TRBJ1-5; possibly TRBD1 for D (6 bases). V was pared by 5 bases and J by 1 base, with 12 bases between. In germline, CDR1 is MNHNY, CDR2 SVGAGI (reference sequence). The CDR3 loop spans 15 amino acids.

The gene calls are TRBV3-1 (or the pseudogene TRBV3-2) and TRBJ1-3; TRBD1 matches at 11 bases. Germline CDR1 LGHDT, CDR2 YNNKEL (reference sequence). Trimming cost V 4 bases and J 1 base; bases outside gene matches: 3. The CDR3 spans 16 residues. This chain's CDR3 is CASSRTGGISGNTIYF. The CDR3 nucleotides are TGTGCCAGCAGCCGGACAGGGGGCATTTCTGGAAACACCATATATTTT.

The chain's CDR3 is CASSYDRGDYEQYF. CDR3 nucleotides: TGTGCCAGCAGCTATGACAGGGGTGACTACGAGCAGTACTTC. This sequence joins TRBV27 and TRBJ2-7; 8 nucleotides agree with TRBD1. CDR1 is MNHEY and CDR2 is SMNVEV in the germline V gene (reference sequence). The junction had 7 bases not matched to a gene; V was cut back by 6 bases and J by 3 bases. The CDR3 has 14 residues.

The CDR3, as DNA: TGTGCCAGCAGTCTTTCGAGGTACGAGCAGTACTTC. Its translation is CASSLSRYEQYF. The gene calls are TRBV6-2 or TRBV6-3 and TRBJ2-7; unclear D gene. Germline CDR1 is MNHEY and CDR2 is SVGEGT. The CDR3 sequence is 12 residues long. Trimming took off 5 bases at V and 4 bases at J, with 9 bases between the two ends.

The chain employs TRBV27 and TRBJ2-3, with 7 bases matching TRBD1. The CDR3 has 16 residues. CDR1 MNHEY and CDR2 SMNVEV come from the germline V gene (reference sequence). The trim removed 2 bases at V and 0 bases at J, leaving 5 bases unmatched. The CDR3 nucleotides read TGTGCCAGCAGTTTAATACCAGGGGGTAGCACAGATACGCAGTATTTT. Its translation is CASSLIPGGSTDTQYF.

V usage is TRBV5-1 and J usage is TRBJ2-3; D call uncertain. Per the germline V gene, CDR1 is SGHRS and CDR2 is YFSETQ. The germline V and J ends were trimmed by 1 base and 3 bases, with 9 bases remaining between them. The CDR3 is 14 amino acids. CDR3: CASSLSQNTDTQYF. The DNA for the CDR3 is TGCGCCAGCAGCTTGTCACAAAATACAGATACGCAGTATTTT.

This clone showed up just a few times. The V gene is TRBV9, the J gene TRBJ1-2; tentative D call: TRBD1 (6 bases). CDR1 and CDR2 (germline): SGDLS, YYNGEE. Trimming pared 2 bases from V and 6 bases from J, leaving 14 bases between. This CDR3 has 14 residues. CDR3 amino acids: CASSVRGAGDGYTF. CDR3 bases: TGTGCCAGCAGCGTGCGGGGGGCCGGCGATGGCTACACCTTC.

V is TRBV28 and J is TRBJ2-5; TRBD1 agrees at 7 bases. This CDR3 spans 15 amino acids. Trimming took 5 bases from V and 5 from J; bases not matched to a gene: 11. Looked up from germline, CDR1 is MDHEN and CDR2 is SYDVKM. The chain's CDR3 is CASSPRTGLGETQYF. DNA for the CDR3: TGTGCCAGCAGTCCCCGGACAGGCTTGGGGGAGACCCAGTACTTC.

The V call is TRBV10-3, the J call TRBJ1-5; TRBD1 matches at 8 bases. Trimming at V came to 5 bases and at J to 4 bases, leaving 4 bases not matched to a gene. The CDR3 spans 14 residues. Germline loops: CDR1 ENHRY, CDR2 SYGVKD. CDR3 amino acids: CAISRTGGNQPQHF. The CDR3 DNA follows: TGTGCCATCAGTAGAACAGGGGGAAATCAGCCCCAGCATTTT.

V and J are TRBV24-1 and TRBJ2-2; TRBD1 matches at 10 bases. CDR1 is KGHDR and CDR2 is SFDVKD in the germline V gene. There are 18 residues in the CDR3. Trimming at V came to 4 bases and at J to 1 base, leaving 8 bases not matched to a gene. The CDR3 protein is CATSDALDRGRNTGELFF. The DNA of the CDR3 is TGTGCCACCAGTGACGCCCTCGACAGGGGGCGGAACACCGGGGAGCTGTTTTTT.

The chain joins TRBV9 to TRBJ2-5, with 10 bases that match TRBD1. Germline loops: CDR1 SGDLS, CDR2 YYNGEE. V was clipped by 3 bases and J by 5 bases; unmatched bases: 4. The CDR3 has 14 amino acids. The CDR3 nucleotides are TGTGCCAGCAGCGCCGACAGGGGGCTTGAGACCCAGTACTTC. Residues: CASSADRGLETQYF.

The chain employs TRBV7-9 and TRBJ2-1; D uncertain. Germline CDR1 reads SEHNR; CDR2 reads FQNEAQ (reference sequence). This CDR3 is built from 15 residues. V lost 5 bases and J 0 bases, leaving 11 bases between the germline ends. CDR3 bases: TGTGCCAGCAGCGAAATCGCCAGCTCCTACAATGAGCAGTTCTTC. It yields the protein CASSEIASSYNEQFF.